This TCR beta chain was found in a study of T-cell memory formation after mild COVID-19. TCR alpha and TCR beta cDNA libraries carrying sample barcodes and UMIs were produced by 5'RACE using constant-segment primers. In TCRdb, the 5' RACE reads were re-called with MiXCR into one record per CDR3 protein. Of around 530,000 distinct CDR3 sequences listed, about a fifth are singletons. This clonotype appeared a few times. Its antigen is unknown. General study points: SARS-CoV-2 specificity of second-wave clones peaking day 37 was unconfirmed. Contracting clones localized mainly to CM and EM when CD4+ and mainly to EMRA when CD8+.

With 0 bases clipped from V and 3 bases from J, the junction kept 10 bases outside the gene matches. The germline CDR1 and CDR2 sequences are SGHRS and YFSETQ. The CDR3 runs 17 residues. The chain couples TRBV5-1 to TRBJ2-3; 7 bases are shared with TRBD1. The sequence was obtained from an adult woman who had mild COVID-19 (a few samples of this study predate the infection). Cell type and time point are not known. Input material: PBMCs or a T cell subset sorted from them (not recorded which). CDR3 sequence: CASSLAFSGQVTDTQYF. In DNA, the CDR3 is TGCGCCAGCAGCTTGGCTTTCTCAGGACAGGTTACAGATACGCAGTATTTT.